This T cell receptor beta chain was recovered during a study of T cells in Graves' hyperthyroidism and ophthalmopathy. Study information: Staff took peripheral blood when the initial diagnosis was made, before any treatment began.

Drawn at first hyperthyroidism diagnosis, the blood sample preceded any ophthalmopathy symptoms. The source of the PBMCs was over 8.5 ml of fresh peripheral blood. Study observations and caveats: By a 13 V-J model, ophthalmopathy was set apart from stable hyperthyroidism.

Amplification of TCR beta CDR3 regions was performed using RNA transcripts as template. Researchers ran a first-round RT-PCR on the TCR CDR3 using the HTBI primer set. TCRdb independently ran MiXCR on the multiplex PCR reads; one entry per CDR3 protein. The sample consists of 280,000 or so distinct CDR3 sequences, 25% to 30% of them appearing once. The length of the CDR3 is 14 residues. CDR1 is LGHNA, CDR2 YNFKEQ, per germline. Deletions cut 2 bases from V and 0 bases from J, with 5 bases between. In this sample, this clonotype turned up many times. What it binds is unknown. This clonotype was sampled from a man between 35 and 55 years old with Graves' hyperthyroidism that later progressed to Graves' ophthalmopathy. This chain uses TRBV4-2 with TRBJ1-5; D call uncertain. Sequencing input: blood. The CDR3 DNA sequence: TGTGCCAGCAGCCAATCGACTAGCAATCAGCCCCAGCATTTT. Protein sequence: CASSQSTSNQPQHF.